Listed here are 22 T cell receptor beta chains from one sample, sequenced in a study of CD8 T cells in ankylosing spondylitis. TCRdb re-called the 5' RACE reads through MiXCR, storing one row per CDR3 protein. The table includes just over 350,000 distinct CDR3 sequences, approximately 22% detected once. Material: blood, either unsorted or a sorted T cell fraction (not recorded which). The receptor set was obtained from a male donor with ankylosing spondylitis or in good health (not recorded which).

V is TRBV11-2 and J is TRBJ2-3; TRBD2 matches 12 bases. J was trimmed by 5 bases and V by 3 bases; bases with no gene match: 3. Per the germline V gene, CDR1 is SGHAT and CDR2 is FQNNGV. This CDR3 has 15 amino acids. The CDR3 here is CASSLTSGGGDTQYF. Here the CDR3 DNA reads TGTGCCAGCAGCTTGACTAGCGGGGGTGGAGATACGCAGTATTTT. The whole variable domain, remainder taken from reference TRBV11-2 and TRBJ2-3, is EAGVAQSPRYKIIEKRQSVAFWCNPISGHATLYWYQQILGQGPKLLIQFQNNGVVDDSQLPKDRFSAERLKGVDSTLKIQPAKLEDSAVYLCASSLTSGGGDTQYFGPGTRLTVL.

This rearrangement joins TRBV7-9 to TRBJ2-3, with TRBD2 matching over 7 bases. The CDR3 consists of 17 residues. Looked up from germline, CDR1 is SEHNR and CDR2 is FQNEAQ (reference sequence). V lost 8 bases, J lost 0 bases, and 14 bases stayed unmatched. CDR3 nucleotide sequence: TGTGCCAGCTTCCCCCCTCTAGCGGCGTTTAGCACAGATACGCAGTATTTT. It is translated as CASFPPLAAFSTDTQYF.

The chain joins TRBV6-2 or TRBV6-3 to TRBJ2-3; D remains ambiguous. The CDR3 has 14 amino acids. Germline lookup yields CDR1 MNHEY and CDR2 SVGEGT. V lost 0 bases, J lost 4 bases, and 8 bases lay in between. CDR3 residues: CASSYSTSSDTQYF. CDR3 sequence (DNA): TGTGCCAGCAGTTACTCAACCTCCTCAGATACGCAGTATTTT.

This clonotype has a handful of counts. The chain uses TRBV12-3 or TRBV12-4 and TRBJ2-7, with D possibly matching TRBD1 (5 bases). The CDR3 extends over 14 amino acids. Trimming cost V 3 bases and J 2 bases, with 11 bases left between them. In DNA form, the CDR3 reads TGTGCCAGCAGTTTGGCAGGGAACCCCTACGAGCAGTACTTC. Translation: CASSLAGNPYEQYF.

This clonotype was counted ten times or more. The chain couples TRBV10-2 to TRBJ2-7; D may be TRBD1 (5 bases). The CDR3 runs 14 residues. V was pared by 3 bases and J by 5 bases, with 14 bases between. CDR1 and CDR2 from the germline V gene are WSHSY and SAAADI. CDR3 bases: TGCGCCAGCAGTGAAGGGGTGAACGTCCACGAGCAGTACTTC. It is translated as CASSEGVNVHEQYF.

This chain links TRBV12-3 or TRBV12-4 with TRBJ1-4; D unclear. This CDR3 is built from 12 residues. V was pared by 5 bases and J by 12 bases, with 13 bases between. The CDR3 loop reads CASSTYGFELFF. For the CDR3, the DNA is TGTGCCAGCAGTACATACGGTTTCGAACTGTTTTTT.

This chain's CDR3 is CASSVVEGASYNEQFF. The CDR3, as DNA: TGTGCCAGCAGCGTAGTGGAGGGGGCCTCCTACAATGAGCAGTTCTTC. The V call is TRBV9, the J call TRBJ2-1, with TRBD1 as a possible D gene (7 bases). V was clipped by 0 bases and J by 0 bases, with 10 bases between them. Germline CDR1 reads SGDLS; CDR2 reads YYNGEE. This CDR3 contains 16 residues. The full variable domain, completed using reference TRBV9 and TRBJ2-1, is DSGVTQTPKHLITATGQRVTLRCSPRSGDLSVYWYQQSLDQGLQFLIQYYNGEERAKGNILERFSAQQFPDLHSELNLSSLELGDSALYFCASSVVEGASYNEQFFGPGTRLTVL.

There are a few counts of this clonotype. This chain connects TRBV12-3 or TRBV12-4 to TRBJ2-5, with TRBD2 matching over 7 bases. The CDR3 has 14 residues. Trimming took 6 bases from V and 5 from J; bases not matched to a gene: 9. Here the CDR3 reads CASSPPPAGETQYF. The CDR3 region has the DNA TGTGCCAGCAGCCCGCCCCCAGCGGGGGAGACCCAGTACTTC.

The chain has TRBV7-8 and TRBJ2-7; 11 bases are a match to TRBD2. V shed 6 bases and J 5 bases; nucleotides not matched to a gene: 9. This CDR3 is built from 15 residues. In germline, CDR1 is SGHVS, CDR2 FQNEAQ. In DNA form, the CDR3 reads TGTGCCAGCAGGTCGACTAGCGGGGTTCTCCACGAGCAGTACTTC. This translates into CASRSTSGVLHEQYF.

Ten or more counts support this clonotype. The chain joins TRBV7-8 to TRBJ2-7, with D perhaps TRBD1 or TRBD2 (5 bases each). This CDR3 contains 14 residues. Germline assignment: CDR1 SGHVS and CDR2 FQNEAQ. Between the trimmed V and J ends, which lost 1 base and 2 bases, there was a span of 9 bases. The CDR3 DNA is TGTGCCAGCAGCTTAGTAGGGACCGCCTACGAGCAGTACTTC. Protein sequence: CASSLVGTAYEQYF.

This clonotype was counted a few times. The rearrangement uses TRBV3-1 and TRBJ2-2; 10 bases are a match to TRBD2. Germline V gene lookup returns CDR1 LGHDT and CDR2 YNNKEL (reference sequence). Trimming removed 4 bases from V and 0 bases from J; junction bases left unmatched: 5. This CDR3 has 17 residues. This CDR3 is CASSPPLAGANTGELFF. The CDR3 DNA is TGTGCCAGCAGCCCCCCTCTAGCGGGGGCGAACACCGGGGAGCTGTTTTTT.

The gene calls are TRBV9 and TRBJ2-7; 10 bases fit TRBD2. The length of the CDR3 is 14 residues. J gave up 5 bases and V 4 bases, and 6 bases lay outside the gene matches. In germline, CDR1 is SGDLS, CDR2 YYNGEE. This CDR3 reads CASSLSGGADEQYF. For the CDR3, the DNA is TGTGCCAGCAGCCTGAGCGGGGGGGCCGACGAGCAGTACTTC.

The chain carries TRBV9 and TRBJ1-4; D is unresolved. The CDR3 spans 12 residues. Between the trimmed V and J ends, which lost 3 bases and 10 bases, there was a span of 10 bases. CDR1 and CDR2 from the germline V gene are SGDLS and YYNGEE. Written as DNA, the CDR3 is TGTGCCAGCAGCGGCGCCCTGGGAAAACTGTTTTTT. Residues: CASSGALGKLFF.

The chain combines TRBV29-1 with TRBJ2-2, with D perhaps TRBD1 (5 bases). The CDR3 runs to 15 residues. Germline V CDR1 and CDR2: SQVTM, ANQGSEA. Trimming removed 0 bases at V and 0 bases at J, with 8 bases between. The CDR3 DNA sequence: TGCAGCGTTGAAGAGTTGGACACGAACACCGGGGAGCTGTTTTTT. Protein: CSVEELDTNTGELFF.

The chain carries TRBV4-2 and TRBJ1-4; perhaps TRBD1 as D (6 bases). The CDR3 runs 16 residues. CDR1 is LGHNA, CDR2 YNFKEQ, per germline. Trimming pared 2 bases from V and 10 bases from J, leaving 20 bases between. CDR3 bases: TGTGCCAGCAGCCAAACGTCCGGGACACTTAGGGGAAAACTGTTTTTT. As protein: CASSQTSGTLRGKLFF.

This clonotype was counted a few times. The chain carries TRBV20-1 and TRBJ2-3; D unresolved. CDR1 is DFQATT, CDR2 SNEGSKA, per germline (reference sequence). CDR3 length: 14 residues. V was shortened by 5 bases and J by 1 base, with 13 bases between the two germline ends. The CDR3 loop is CSAHLMGGTDTQYF. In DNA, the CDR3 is TGCAGTGCTCATCTTATGGGTGGCACAGATACGCAGTATTTT.

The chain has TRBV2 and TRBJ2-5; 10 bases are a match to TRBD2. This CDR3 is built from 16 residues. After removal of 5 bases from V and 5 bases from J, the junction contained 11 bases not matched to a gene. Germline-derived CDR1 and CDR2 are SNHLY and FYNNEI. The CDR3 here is CASSTVSGGMEETQYF. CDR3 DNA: TGTGCCAGCAGTACGGTTAGCGGGGGGATGGAGGAGACCCAGTACTTC. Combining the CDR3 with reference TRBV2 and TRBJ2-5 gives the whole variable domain EPEVTQTPSHQVTQMGQEVILRCVPISNHLYFYWYRQILGQKVEFLVSFYNNEISEKSEIFDDQFSVERPDGSNFTLKIRSTKLEDSAMYFCASSTVSGGMEETQYFGPGTRLLVL.

The CDR3 loop reads CASSQEDDTQYF. The CDR3 nucleotides read TGCGCCAGCAGCCAAGAGGACGATACGCAGTATTTT. The chain uses TRBV4-1 and TRBJ2-3; D is uncertain. Trimming took off 0 bases at V and 6 bases at J, with 4 bases between the two ends. This CDR3 comprises 12 residues. Per the germline V gene, CDR1 is MGHRA and CDR2 is YSYEKL.

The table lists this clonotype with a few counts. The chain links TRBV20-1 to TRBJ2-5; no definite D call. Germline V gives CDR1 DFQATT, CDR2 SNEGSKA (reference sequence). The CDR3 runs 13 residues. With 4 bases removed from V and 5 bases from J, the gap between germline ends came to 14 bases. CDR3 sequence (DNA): TGCAGTGCTATGTGGGGATGGATCGAGACCCAGTACTTC. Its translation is CSAMWGWIETQYF.

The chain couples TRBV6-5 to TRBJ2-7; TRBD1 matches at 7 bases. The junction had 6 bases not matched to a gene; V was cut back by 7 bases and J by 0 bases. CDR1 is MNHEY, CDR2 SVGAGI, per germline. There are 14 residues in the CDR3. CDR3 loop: CASITTGVSYEQYF. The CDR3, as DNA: TGTGCCAGCATTACAACAGGGGTCTCCTACGAGCAGTACTTC.

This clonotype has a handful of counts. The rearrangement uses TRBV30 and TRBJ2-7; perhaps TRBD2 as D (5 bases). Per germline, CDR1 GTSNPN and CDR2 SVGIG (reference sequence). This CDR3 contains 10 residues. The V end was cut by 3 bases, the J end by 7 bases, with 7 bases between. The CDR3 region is CAWSSGEQYF. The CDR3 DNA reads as TGTGCCTGGAGCTCGGGAGAGCAGTACTTC.

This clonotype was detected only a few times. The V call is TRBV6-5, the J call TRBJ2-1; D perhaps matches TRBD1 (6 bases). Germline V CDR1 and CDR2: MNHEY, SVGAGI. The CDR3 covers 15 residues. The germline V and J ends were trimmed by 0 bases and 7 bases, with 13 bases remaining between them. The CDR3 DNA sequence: TGTGCCAGCAGTTACTCTGCCGGGACACTGAATGAGCAGTTCTTC. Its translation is CASSYSAGTLNEQFF.